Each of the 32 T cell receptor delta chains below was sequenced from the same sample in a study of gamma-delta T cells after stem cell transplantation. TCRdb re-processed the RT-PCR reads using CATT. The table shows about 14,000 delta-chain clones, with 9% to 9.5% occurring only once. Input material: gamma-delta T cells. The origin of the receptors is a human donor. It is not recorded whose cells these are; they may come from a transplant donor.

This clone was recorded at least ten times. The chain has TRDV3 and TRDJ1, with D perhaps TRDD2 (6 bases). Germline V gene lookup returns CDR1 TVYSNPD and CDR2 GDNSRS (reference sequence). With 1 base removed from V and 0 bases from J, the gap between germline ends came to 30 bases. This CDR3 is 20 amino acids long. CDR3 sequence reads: CAFTDPTKDCGADHTDKLIF. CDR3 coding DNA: TGTGCCTTTACCGATCCTACCAAAGATTGCGGAGCAGACCACACCGATAAACTCATCTTT. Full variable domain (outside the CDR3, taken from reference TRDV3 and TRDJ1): CDKVTQSSPDQTVASGSEVVLLCTYDTVYSNPDLFWYRIRPDYSFQFVFYGDNSRSEGADFTQGRFSVKHILTQKAFHLVISPVRTEDSATYYCAFTDPTKDCGADHTDKLIFGKGTRVTVEP.

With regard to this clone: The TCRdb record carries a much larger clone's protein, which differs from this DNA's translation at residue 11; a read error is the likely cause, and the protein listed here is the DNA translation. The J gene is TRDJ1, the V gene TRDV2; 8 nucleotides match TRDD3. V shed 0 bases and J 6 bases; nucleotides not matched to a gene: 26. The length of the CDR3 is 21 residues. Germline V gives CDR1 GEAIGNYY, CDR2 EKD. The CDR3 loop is CACDTVPTGKGLGVRTYKLIF. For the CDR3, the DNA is TGTGCCTGTGACACCGTGCCTACGGGGAAAGGACTGGGGGTCCGGACCTATAAACTCATCTTT.

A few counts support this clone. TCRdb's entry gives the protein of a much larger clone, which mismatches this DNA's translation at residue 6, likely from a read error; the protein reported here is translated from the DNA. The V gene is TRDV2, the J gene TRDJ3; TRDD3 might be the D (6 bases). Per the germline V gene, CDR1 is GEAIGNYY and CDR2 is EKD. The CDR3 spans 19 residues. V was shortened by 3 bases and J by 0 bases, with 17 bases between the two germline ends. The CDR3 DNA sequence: TGTGCCTGTGACCCTATTGGGGGTTGGAGCTCCTGGGACACCCGACAGATGTTTTTC. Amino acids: CACDPIGGWSSWDTRQMFF.

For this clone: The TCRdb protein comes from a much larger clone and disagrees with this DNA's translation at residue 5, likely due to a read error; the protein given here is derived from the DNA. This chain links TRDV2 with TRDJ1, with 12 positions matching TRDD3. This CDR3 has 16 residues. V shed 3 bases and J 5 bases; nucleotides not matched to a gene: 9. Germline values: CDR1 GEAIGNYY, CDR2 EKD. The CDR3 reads CACDVLLGDTPDKLIF. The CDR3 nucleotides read TGTGCCTGTGACGTCTTGCTGGGGGATACGCCTGATAAACTCATCTTT.

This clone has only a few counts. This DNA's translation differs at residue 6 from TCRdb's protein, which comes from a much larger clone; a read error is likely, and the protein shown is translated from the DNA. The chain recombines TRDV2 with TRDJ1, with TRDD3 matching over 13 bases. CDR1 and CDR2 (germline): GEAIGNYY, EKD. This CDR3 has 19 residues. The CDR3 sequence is CACDTGGNWGIRGIDKLIF. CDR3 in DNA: TGTGCCTGTGACACCGGGGGCAACTGGGGGATACGGGGCATCGATAAGCTCATCTTT.

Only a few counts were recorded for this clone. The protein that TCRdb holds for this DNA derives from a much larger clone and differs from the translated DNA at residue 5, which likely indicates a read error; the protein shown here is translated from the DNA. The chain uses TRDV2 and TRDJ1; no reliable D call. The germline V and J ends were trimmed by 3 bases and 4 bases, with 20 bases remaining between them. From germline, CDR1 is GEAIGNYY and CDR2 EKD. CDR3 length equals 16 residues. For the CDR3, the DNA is TGTGCCTGTGACGCGATTGGGTCCCGACCGGTCGATAAACTCATCTTT. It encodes CACDAIGSRPVDKLIF.

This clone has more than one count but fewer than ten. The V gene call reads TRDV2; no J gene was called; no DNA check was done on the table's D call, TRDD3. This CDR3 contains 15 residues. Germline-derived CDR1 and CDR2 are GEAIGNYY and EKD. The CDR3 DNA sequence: TGTGCCTGTGACACCGTCCTGGGGGATACCTATCACCTCATCTTT. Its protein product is CACDTVLGDTYHLIF.

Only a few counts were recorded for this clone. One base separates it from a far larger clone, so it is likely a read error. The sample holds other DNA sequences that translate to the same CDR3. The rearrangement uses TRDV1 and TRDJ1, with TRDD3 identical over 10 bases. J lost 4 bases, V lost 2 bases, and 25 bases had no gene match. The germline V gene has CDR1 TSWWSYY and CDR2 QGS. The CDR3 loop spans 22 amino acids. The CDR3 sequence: CALGEIWEAMDEDWGIVDKLIF. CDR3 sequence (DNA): TGTGCTCTTGGGGAAATCTGGGAAGCGATGGATGAGGACTGGGGGATTGTCGATAAACTCATCTTT.

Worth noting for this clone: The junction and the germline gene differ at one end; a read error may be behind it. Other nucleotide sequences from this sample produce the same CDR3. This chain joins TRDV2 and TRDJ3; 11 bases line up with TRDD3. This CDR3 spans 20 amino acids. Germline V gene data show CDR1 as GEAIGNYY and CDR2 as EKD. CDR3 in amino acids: CACELVLGDTSSCDTRPMFF. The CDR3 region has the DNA TGTGCCTGTGAACTAGTCCTGGGGGATACAAGCTCCTGTGACACCCGACCGATGTTTTTC.

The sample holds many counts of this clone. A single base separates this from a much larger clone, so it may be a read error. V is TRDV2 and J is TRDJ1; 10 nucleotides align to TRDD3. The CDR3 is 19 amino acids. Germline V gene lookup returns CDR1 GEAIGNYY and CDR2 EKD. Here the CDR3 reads CACDPTTHTGGSYTDNLIF. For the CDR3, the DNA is TGTGCCTGTGACCCTACTACCCACACTGGGGGATCGTACACCGATAACCTCATCTTT.

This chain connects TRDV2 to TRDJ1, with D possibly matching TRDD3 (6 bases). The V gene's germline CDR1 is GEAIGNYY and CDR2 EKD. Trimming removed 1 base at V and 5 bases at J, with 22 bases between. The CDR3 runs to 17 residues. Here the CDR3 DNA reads TGTGCCTGTGACACTTGGGCCGCACGGGGGGACAAGGATAAACTCATCTTT. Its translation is CACDTWAARGDKDKLIF.

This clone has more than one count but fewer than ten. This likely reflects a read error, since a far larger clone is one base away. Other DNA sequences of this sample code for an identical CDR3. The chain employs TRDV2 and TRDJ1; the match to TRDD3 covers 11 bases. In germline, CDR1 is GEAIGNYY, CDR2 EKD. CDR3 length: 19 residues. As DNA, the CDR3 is TGTGCCTGCGACAAACTGTCAATGGGGGATACGCGTAACACCGATAAACTCATCTTT. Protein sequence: CACDKLSMGDTRNTDKLIF.

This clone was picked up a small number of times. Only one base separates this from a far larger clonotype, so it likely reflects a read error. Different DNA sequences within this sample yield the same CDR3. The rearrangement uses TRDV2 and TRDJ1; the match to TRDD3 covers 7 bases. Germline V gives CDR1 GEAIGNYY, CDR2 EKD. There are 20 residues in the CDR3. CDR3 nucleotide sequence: TGTGCATGTGACACTCTACCTTCTAGGGCTGGGGGCTCGTACACCGATAAACTCATCTTT. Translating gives CACDTLPSRAGGSYTDKLIF.

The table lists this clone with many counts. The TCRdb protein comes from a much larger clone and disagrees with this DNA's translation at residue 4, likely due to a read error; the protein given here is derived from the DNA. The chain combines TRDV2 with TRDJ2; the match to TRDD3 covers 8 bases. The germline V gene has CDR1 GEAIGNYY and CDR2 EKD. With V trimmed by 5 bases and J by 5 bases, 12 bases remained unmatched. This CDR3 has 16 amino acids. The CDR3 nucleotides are TGTGCCTGTGGCACGGCTGAACTGGGGGCCACAGCACAACTCTTCTTT. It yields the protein CACGTAELGATAQLFF.

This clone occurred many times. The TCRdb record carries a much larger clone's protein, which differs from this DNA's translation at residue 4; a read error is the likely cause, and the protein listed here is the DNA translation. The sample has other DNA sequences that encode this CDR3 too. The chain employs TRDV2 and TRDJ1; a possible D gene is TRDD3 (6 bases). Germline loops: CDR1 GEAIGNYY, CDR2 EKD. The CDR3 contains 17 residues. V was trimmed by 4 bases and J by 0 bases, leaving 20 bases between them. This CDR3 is CACETVGDLAYTDKLIF. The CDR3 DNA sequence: TGTGCCTGTGAGACAGTCGGGGATCTGGCCTACACCGATAAACTCATCTTT.

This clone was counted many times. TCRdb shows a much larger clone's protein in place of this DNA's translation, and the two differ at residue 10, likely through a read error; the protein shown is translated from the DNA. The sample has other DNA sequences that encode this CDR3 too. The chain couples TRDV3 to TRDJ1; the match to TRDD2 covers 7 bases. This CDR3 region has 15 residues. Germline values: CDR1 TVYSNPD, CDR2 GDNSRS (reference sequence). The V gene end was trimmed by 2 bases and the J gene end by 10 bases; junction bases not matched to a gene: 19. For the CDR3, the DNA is TGTGCCTTTTCACTCCTTCCTCTGTACCCCTATACACTCATCTTT. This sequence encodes CAFSLLPLYPYTLIF.

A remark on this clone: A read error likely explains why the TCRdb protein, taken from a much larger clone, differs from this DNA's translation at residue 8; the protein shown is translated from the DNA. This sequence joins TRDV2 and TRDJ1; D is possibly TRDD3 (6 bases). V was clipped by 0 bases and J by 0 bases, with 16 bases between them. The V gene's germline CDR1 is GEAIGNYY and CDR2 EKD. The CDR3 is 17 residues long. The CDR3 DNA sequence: TGTGCCTGTGACACCGCTGGGGACACCAAGTACACCGATAAACTCATCTTT. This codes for CACDTAGDTKYTDKLIF.

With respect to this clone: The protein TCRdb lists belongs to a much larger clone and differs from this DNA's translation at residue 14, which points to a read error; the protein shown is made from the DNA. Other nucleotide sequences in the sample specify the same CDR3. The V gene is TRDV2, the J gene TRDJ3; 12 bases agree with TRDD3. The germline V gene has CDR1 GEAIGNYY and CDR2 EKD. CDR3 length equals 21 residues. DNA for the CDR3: TGTGCCTGTGACACCCTTACTGGGGGATACAAGAGCTCCTGCGACACCCGACAGATGTTTTTC. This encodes CACDTLTGGYKSSCDTRQMFF.

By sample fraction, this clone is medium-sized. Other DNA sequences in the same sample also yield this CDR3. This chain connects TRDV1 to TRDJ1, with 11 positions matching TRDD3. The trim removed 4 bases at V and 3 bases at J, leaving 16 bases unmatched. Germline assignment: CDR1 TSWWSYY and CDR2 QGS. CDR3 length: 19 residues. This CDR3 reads CALGVLGLFSGGYPDKLIF. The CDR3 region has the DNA TGTGCTCTTGGGGTACTTGGCCTTTTCTCTGGGGGATACCCCGATAAACTCATCTTT.

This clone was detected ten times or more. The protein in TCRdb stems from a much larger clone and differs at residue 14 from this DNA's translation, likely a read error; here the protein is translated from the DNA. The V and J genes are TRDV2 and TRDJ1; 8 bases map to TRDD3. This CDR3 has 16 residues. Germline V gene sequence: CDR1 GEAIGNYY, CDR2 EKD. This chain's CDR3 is CACDILGDLYTDKPIF. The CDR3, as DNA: TGTGCCTGTGACATTTTGGGGGATCTTTACACCGATAAACCCATCTTT.

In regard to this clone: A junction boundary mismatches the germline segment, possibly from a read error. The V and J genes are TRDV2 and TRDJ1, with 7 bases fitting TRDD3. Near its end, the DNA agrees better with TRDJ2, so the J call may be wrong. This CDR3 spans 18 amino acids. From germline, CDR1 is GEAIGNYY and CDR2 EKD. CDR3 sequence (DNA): TGTGCCTGTAACACCGTGGGAACTGGGGTCTCCTGCCCCGATCAACTCTTCTTT. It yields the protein CACNTVGTGVSCPDQLFF.

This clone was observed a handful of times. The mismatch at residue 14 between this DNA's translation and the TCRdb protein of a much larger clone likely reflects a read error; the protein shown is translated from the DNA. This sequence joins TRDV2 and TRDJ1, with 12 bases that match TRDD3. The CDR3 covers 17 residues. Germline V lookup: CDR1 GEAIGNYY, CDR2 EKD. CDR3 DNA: TGTGCCTGTGACACCGTTACTGGGGGATACTCGACCGATGAACTCATCTTT. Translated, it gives CACDTVTGGYSTDELIF.

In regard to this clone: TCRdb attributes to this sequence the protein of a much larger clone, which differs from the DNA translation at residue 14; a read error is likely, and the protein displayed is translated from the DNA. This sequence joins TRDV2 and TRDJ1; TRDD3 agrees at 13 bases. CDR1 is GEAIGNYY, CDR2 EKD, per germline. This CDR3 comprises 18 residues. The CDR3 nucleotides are TGTGCCTGTGACTCATTACTGGGGGATACGCGTGTCACCTATAAACTCATCTTT. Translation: CACDSLLGDTRVTYKLIF.

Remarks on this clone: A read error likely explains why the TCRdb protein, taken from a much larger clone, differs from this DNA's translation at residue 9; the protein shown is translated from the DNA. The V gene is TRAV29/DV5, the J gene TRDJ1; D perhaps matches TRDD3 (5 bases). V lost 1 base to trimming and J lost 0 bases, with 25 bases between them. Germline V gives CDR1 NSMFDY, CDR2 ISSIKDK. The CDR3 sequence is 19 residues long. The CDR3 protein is CAASPIVLEDGRYTDKLIF. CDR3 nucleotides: TGTGCAGCAAGCCCGATCGTACTGGAGGATGGGAGGTACACCGATAAACTCATCTTT.

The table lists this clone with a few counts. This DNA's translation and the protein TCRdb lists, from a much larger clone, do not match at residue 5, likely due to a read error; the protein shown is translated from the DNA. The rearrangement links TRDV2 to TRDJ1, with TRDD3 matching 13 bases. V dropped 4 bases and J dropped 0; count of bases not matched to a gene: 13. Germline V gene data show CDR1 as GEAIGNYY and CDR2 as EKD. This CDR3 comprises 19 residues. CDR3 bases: TGTGCCTGTGAAACTGTACTGGGGGATACGCGGAGGTACACCGATAAACTCATCTTT. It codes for CACETVLGDTRRYTDKLIF.

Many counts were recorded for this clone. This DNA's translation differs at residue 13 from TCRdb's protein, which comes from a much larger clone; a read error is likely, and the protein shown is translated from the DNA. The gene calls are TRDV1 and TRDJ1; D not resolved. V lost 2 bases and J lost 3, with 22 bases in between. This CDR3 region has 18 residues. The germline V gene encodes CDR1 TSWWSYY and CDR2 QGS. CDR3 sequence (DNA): TGTGCTCTTGGGGAAGGTGGATGGGAGCCTTTCGCGGCCGATAAACTCATCTTT. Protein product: CALGEGGWEPFAADKLIF.

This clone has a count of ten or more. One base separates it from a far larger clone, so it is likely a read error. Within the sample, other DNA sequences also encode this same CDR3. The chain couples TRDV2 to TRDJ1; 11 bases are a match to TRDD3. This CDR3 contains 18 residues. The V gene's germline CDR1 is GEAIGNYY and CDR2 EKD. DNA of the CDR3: TGTGCCTGTGACATAGTGGGGGATACGCGATCTTACACCGATAAACTCATCTTC. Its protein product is CACDIVGDTRSYTDKLIF.

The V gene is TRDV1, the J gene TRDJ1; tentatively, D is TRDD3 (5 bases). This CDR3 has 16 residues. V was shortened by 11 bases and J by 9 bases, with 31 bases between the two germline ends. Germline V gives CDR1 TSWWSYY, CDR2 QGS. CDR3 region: CASGEGMTRGDAELIF. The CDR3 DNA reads TGTGCTAGTGGGGAAGGAATGACGCGGGGAGACGCAGAACTCATCTTT.

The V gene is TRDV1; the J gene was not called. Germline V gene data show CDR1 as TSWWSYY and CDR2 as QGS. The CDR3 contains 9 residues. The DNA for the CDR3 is TGTGCTCTTTGGCCACGCCTCACCTTT. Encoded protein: CALWPRLTF.

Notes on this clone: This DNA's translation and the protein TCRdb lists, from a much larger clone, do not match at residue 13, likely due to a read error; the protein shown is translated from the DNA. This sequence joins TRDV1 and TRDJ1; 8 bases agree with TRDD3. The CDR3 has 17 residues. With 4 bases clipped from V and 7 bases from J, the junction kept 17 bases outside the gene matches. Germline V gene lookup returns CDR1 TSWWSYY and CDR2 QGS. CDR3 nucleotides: TGTGCTCTTGGGGCTCCTACCCGTACTGGGGGTATCGGTAAACTCATCTTT. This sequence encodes CALGAPTRTGGIGKLIF.

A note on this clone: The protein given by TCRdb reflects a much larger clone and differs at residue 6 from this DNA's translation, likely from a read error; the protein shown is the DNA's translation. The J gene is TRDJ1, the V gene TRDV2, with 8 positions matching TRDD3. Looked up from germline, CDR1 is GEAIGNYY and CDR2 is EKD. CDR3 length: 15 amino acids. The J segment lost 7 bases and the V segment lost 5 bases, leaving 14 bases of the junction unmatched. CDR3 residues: CACVPPGDSWAKLIF. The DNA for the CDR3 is TGTGCCTGTGTCCCTCCGGGGGATAGTTGGGCTAAACTCATCTTT.

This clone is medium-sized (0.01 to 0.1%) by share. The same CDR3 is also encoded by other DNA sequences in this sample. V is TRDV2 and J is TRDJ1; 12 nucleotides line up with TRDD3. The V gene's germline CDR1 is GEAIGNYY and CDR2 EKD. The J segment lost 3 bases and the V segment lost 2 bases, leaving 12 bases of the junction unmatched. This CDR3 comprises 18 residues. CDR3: CACDRRSGGYAGADKLIF. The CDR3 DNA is TGTGCCTGTGACAGGAGATCTGGGGGATACGCGGGGGCCGATAAACTCATCTTT.